The 25 T cell receptor beta chains below all came from one sample that was sequenced in a study of blood T cell repertoires in COVID-19. Here immunoSEQ multiplex PCR was the method, and the copy in TCRdb shows in-frame clones only, minus some. The sample includes about 240,000 clones, roughly 80% of them seen just once. Sequences were obtained from peripheral blood. The receptors shown here come from a woman in her 70s with acute or convalescent COVID-19.

For the CDR3, the DNA is TGTGCCAGCAGCTCCCACCGCGCGCCCGAGAACACTGAAGCTTTCTTT. It specifies CASSSHRAPENTEAFF. The chain recombines TRBV5-8 with TRBJ1-1; D ambiguous. The CDR3 has 16 amino acids. Trimming took 3 bases from V and 1 from J, leaving 16 bases between them. Germline V gene data show CDR1 as SGHTS and CDR2 as YDEGEE.

This clone appeared a single time. This chain joins TRBV28 and TRBJ2-3, with D perhaps TRBD1 (5 bases). This CDR3 region has 13 residues. From germline, CDR1 is MDHEN and CDR2 SYDVKM. Trimming took 6 bases from V and 2 from J, leaving 9 bases between them. The CDR3 DNA sequence: TGTGCCAGCAGCCCAGGGAACACAGATACGCAGTATTTT. Translation gives CASSPGNTDTQYF.

The chain uses TRBV6-5 and TRBJ1-6; no definite D call. Trimming pared 5 bases from V and 14 bases from J, leaving 10 bases between. This CDR3 region has 11 residues. CDR1 and CDR2 (germline): MNHEY, SVGAGI. CDR3 nucleotides: TGTGCCAGCAGTCTGGGAGGTACCCTCCACTTT. It encodes CASSLGGTLHF.

The V gene is TRBV6-5, the J gene TRBJ1-1; the D gene is possibly TRBD1 (6 bases). Germline assignment: CDR1 MNHEY and CDR2 SVGAGI. The CDR3 consists of 14 residues. V dropped 2 bases and J dropped 6 bases, with 13 bases sitting between them. The CDR3 here is CASSYNGQGPEAFF. The CDR3 DNA reads as TGTGCCAGCAGTTACAACGGGCAGGGGCCTGAAGCTTTCTTT.

The chain is built from TRBV10-3 and TRBJ1-5; 7 bases line up with TRBD1. Per the germline V gene, CDR1 is ENHRY and CDR2 is SYGVKD. The CDR3 loop spans 15 amino acids. V trimming: 4 bases; J trimming: 0 bases; junction bases outside the gene matches: 3. The CDR3 loop is CAISATGSSNQPQHF. The CDR3 DNA is TGTGCCATCAGTGCGACAGGGAGTAGCAATCAGCCCCAGCATTTT.

This clone has only one observation. The J gene is TRBJ1-5, the V gene TRBV15; 8 bases align to TRBD1. The CDR3 spans 15 residues. CDR1 is LNHNV and CDR2 is YYDKDF in the germline V gene (reference sequence). V was clipped by 1 base and J by 5 bases; unmatched bases: 4. For the CDR3, the DNA is TGTGCCACCAGCAGAGGGAAGACAGGGGATCAGCCCCAGCATTTT. Protein sequence: CATSRGKTGDQPQHF.

The chain links TRBV15 to TRBJ2-7; D possibly corresponds to TRBD1 (5 bases). This CDR3 region has 14 residues. The V end was cut by 3 bases, the J end by 4 bases, with 13 bases between. CDR1 and CDR2 from the germline V gene are LNHNV and YYDKDF (reference sequence). This chain's CDR3 is CATSSWGAAYEQYF. Here the CDR3 DNA reads TGTGCCACCAGCAGTTGGGGCGCGGCATACGAGCAGTACTTC.

The chain couples TRBV5-5 to TRBJ2-1; D perhaps matches TRBD2 (5 bases). This CDR3 comprises 15 residues. Germline V gene sequence: CDR1 SGHKS, CDR2 YYEKEE (reference sequence). Trimming took 3 bases from V and 2 from J, leaving 12 bases between them. For the CDR3, the DNA is TGTGCCAGCAGCTCCCCCGGGGTGGCCTACAATGAGCAGTTCTTC. Its protein is CASSSPGVAYNEQFF.

The chain is built from TRBV6-5 and TRBJ2-1; 9 nucleotides line up with TRBD1. The CDR3 has 15 residues. CDR1 is MNHEY, CDR2 SVGAGI, per germline. After removal of 6 bases from V and 2 bases from J, the junction contained 5 bases not matched to a gene. The CDR3 nucleotides are TGTGCCAGCAGCCCCGGGACAGGGCCCTACAATGAGCAGTTCTTC. It translates to CASSPGTGPYNEQFF.

This chain connects TRBV10-3 to TRBJ1-2; D is ambiguous. The CDR3 loop spans 14 amino acids. The ends were cut back, 4 bases at V and 3 bases at J, with 12 bases in the middle. Germline-derived CDR1 and CDR2 are ENHRY and SYGVKD. The CDR3 protein is CAISGHGGYYGYTF. The CDR3 bases are TGTGCCATCAGTGGTCATGGCGGCTACTATGGCTACACCTTC.

The chain combines TRBV4-1 with TRBJ2-3; TRBD2 might be the D (5 bases). The CDR3 extends over 17 amino acids. The V end lost 3 bases, the J end lost 4 bases, and 20 bases lay between the germline ends. Germline loops: CDR1 MGHRA, CDR2 YSYEKL. In DNA form, the CDR3 reads TGCGCCAGCAGCCATTTTGGACTCCGACCTAACCCAGATACGCAGTATTTT. Translated: CASSHFGLRPNPDTQYF.

V is TRBV21-1 and J is TRBJ1-2; no DNA check was done on the table's D call, TRBD1. TRBV21-1 is reported as a pseudogene. This CDR3 spans 17 amino acids. In DNA form, the CDR3 reads TGTGCCAGCAGCAAAGCTGTGCGGCAGGGGAAGGACTATGGCTACACCTTC. This encodes CASSKAVRQGKDYGYTF.

This clone was observed a single time. The genes are TRBV5-8 and TRBJ2-1, with D perhaps matching TRBD2 (6 bases). V lost 7 bases, J lost 8 bases, and 19 bases lay in between. CDR1 is SGHTS, CDR2 YDEGEE, per germline. This CDR3 comprises 14 residues. DNA for the CDR3: TGTGCCAGCGTCATCAACTCGGGGGTCTATGAGCAGTTCTTC. Amino acid sequence: CASVINSGVYEQFF. The variable domain in full, with the rest retrieved from reference TRBV5-8 and TRBJ2-1, is EAGVTQSPTHLIKTRGQQATLRCSPISGHTSVYWYQQALGLGLQFLLWYDEGEERNRGNFPPRFSGRQFPNYSSELNVNALELEDSALYLCASVINSGVYEQFFGPGTRLTVL.

This sequence joins TRBV7-9 and TRBJ2-7, with 9 nucleotides matching TRBD1. The length of the CDR3 is 15 residues. Per the germline V gene, CDR1 is SEHNR and CDR2 is FQNEAQ (reference sequence). V trimming: 4 bases; J trimming: 4 bases; junction bases outside the gene matches: 8. CDR3 in DNA: TGTGCCAGCAGCTGGCCGGGACAGGGCCGGTACGAGCAGTACTTC. Its protein product is CASSWPGQGRYEQYF.

Regarding this clone: A much larger clone lies a single base off, so this may be a read error. This rearrangement joins TRBV5-1 to TRBJ1-2, with D maybe TRBD1 (5 bases). The germline CDR1 and CDR2 sequences are SGHRS and YFSETQ. Deletions cut 1 base from V and 0 bases from J, with 10 bases between. There are 15 residues in the CDR3. The CDR3 bases are TGCGCCAGCAGCTTGCTAGGGGAACCTAACTATGGCTACACCTTC. This sequence encodes CASSLLGEPNYGYTF.

This clone was recorded only once. The chain is built from TRBV4-1 and TRBJ1-1; tentative D call: TRBD1 (5 bases). CDR3 length equals 14 residues. Per the germline V gene, CDR1 is MGHRA and CDR2 is YSYEKL. V shed 1 base and J shed 5 bases, with 11 bases lying between them. CDR3 sequence: CASSQVGGGTEAFF. CDR3 coding DNA: TGCGCCAGCAGCCAAGTAGGCGGGGGGACTGAAGCTTTCTTT.

The J gene is TRBJ2-7, the V gene TRBV5-1, with TRBD2 as a possible D gene (6 bases). In germline, CDR1 is SGHRS, CDR2 YFSETQ. The CDR3 has 15 amino acids. Trimming pared 2 bases from V and 0 bases from J, leaving 12 bases between. CDR3 loop: CASSFRAGPSYEQYF. In DNA form, the CDR3 reads TGCGCCAGCAGCTTTCGGGCGGGGCCCTCCTACGAGCAGTACTTC.

The chain couples TRBV18 to TRBJ1-5; D not resolved. This CDR3 has 14 residues. Germline V CDR1 and CDR2: KGHSH, LQKENI. Trimming cost V 2 bases and J 9 bases, with 14 bases left between them. CDR3 loop: CASSPSSPPGPQHF. The CDR3 DNA reads TGTGCCAGCTCACCATCGAGCCCTCCGGGGCCCCAGCATTTT.

This chain connects TRBV28 to TRBJ1-2; D ambiguous. V lost 5 bases and J lost 7, with 8 bases in between. CDR1 and CDR2 from the germline V gene are MDHEN and SYDVKM. The CDR3 covers 11 residues. The CDR3 protein is CASSPRFGYTF. CDR3 nucleotides: TGTGCCAGCAGTCCCCGGTTTGGCTACACCTTC.

This chain joins TRBV15 and TRBJ1-2; D gene ambiguous. CDR1 and CDR2 from the germline V gene are LNHNV and YYDKDF (reference sequence). The CDR3 consists of 18 residues. Deletions cut 0 bases from V and 0 bases from J, with 17 bases between. The CDR3 nucleotides read TGTGCCACCAGCAGAGATTCCTTATTATCGGGTCCTAACTATGGCTACACCTTC. Its protein is CATSRDSLLSGPNYGYTF.

The gene calls are TRBV5-8 and TRBJ1-5, with D uncertain. Trimming shortened V by 4 bases and J by 7 bases, and 12 bases separated the two germline ends. The CDR3 runs to 13 residues. Germline V gives CDR1 SGHTS, CDR2 YDEGEE. CDR3 sequence: CASSRGLGQPQHF. The CDR3 coding sequence is TGTGCCAGCAGCCGCGGGTTGGGGCAGCCCCAGCATTTT.

This chain links TRBV12-3 or TRBV12-4 with TRBJ1-1, with unresolved D. The V end lost 2 bases, the J end lost 6 bases, and 10 bases lay between the germline ends. The length of the CDR3 is 13 residues. CDR3: CASSLSERSEAFF. CDR3 DNA sequence: TGTGCCAGCAGTTTAAGCGAGAGGTCTGAAGCTTTCTTT.

The rearrangement uses TRBV7-2 and TRBJ1-2, with D maybe TRBD1 (6 bases). CDR3 length equals 13 residues. Deletions cut 4 bases from V and 8 bases from J, with 14 bases between. The germline V gene has CDR1 SGHTA and CDR2 FQGNSA. CDR3 loop: CASSSAGATGYTF. DNA of the CDR3: TGTGCCAGCAGCTCGGCGGGGGCAACAGGCTACACCTTC. The whole variable domain, remainder taken from reference TRBV7-2 and TRBJ1-2, is GAGVSQSPSNKVTEKGKDVELRCDPISGHTALYWYRQSLGQGLEFLIYFQGNSAPDKSGLPSDRFSAERTGGSVSTLTIQRTQQEDSAVYLCASSSAGATGYTFGSGTRLTVV.

The J gene is TRBJ1-3, the V gene TRBV5-5; D perhaps matches TRBD1 (5 bases). CDR1 and CDR2 from the germline V gene are SGHKS and YYEKEE (reference sequence). V lost 3 bases and J lost 0, with 16 bases in between. The CDR3 runs 17 residues. CDR3 bases: TGTGCCAGCAGCTCCAGCTTTGACAGAAGCTCTGGAAACACCATATATTTT. Translation gives CASSSSFDRSSGNTIYF.

This clone came up once. The chain carries TRBV7-9 and TRBJ1-2, with 7 bases aligning to TRBD1. The CDR3 extends over 15 amino acids. V shed 5 bases, J shed 1 base, and the junction held 7 bases outside the gene matches. Germline loops: CDR1 SEHNR, CDR2 FQNEAQ (reference sequence). CDR3 sequence: CASSRQGVLNYGYTF. In DNA, the CDR3 is TGTGCCAGCAGCCGACAGGGCGTTCTTAACTATGGCTACACCTTC.